These 12 T cell receptor beta chains came from one sample sequenced in a study of T cell changes during pregnancy in multiple sclerosis. Here immunoSEQ multiplex PCR was the method, and the copy in TCRdb shows in-frame clones only, minus some. The table has under 20,000 clones, approximately 90% seen once; the top ten hold 7.5%. The sample consisted of CD8+ T cells from peripheral blood mononuclear cells, taken in the second trimester of pregnancy. These receptors were taken from a female donor in good health, enrolled as a control in a pregnancy study.

This sequence joins TRBV5-8 and TRBJ2-1, with 16 bases matching TRBD2. CDR3 size: 18 residues. V trimming: 4 bases; J trimming: 3 bases; junction bases outside the gene matches: 7. In germline, CDR1 is SGHTS, CDR2 YDEGEE. The CDR3 region is CASSPGTSGGAFYNEQFF. The CDR3, as DNA: TGTGCCAGCAGCCCTGGGACTAGCGGGGGGGCGTTCTACAATGAGCAGTTCTTC.

This clone occurred once. The V call is TRBV5-6, the J call TRBJ2-7; 9 bases agree with TRBD2. This CDR3 region has 14 residues. Germline CDR1 and CDR2: SGHDT and YYEEEE. J lost 4 bases, V lost 0 bases, and 2 bases had no gene match. The CDR3 sequence is CASSLVAGEYEQYF. The DNA for the CDR3 is TGTGCCAGCAGCTTGGTAGCGGGAGAATACGAGCAGTACTTC.

The chain combines TRBV6-6 with TRBJ1-5, with no clear D. The CDR3 covers 13 residues. Germline CDR1 is MNHNY and CDR2 is SVGAGI (reference sequence). V was trimmed by 7 bases and J by 1 base, leaving 8 bases between them. The CDR3 nucleotides read TGTGCCAGCACGCCGGGGAGCAATCAGCCCCAGCATTTT. This encodes CASTPGSNQPQHF.

The J gene is TRBJ1-2, the V gene TRBV4-2; 9 bases match TRBD1. CDR1 and CDR2 from the germline V gene are LGHNA and YNFKEQ. V was pared by 3 bases and J by 8 bases, with 13 bases of the junction left unmatched. This CDR3 is 16 amino acids long. The CDR3: CASSQSRDRDLGGYTF. The CDR3 bases are TGTGCCAGCAGCCAGTCCCGGGACAGGGATCTAGGCGGCTACACCTTC.

This clone was observed a handful of times. This chain connects TRBV6-4 to TRBJ2-1; 8 positions match TRBD2. In germline, CDR1 is MRHNA, CDR2 SNTAGT. V gave up 3 bases and J gave up 6 bases; unmatched junction bases: 4. The CDR3 consists of 14 residues. CDR3 protein: CASSEAGEGNEQFF. CDR3 bases: TGTGCCAGCAGTGAAGCGGGAGAAGGCAATGAGCAGTTCTTC.

V and J are TRBV19 and TRBJ1-1, with 8 bases fitting TRBD1. V gave up 5 bases and J gave up 5 bases; unmatched junction bases: 7. The CDR3 extends over 14 amino acids. CDR1 is LNHDA and CDR2 is SQIVND in the germline V gene (reference sequence). CDR3: CASSSRTGRTEAFF. The CDR3 DNA follows: TGTGCCAGTAGTTCCCGGACAGGGAGGACTGAAGCTTTCTTT.

The gene calls are TRBV7-2 and TRBJ2-7; unclear D gene. Germline V lookup: CDR1 SGHTA, CDR2 FQGNSA. V dropped 5 bases and J dropped 4 bases, with 6 bases sitting between them. The CDR3 length is 11 residues. CDR3 residues: CASSLSYEQYF. The CDR3 region has the DNA TGTGCCAGCAGCCTCAGTTACGAGCAGTACTTC.

This chain joins TRBV2 and TRBJ2-7; no firm D call. Trimming pared 3 bases from V and 0 bases from J, leaving 9 bases between. CDR3 length: 14 amino acids. The germline gives CDR1 SNHLY, CDR2 FYNNEI. The CDR3 region has the DNA TGTGCCAGCAGTGATAGTGGAGACTCCTACGAGCAGTACTTC. It yields the protein CASSDSGDSYEQYF.

The J gene is TRBJ2-7, the V gene TRBV5-1, with TRBD1 matching 7 bases. There are 16 residues in the CDR3. Looked up from germline, CDR1 is SGHRS and CDR2 is YFSETQ. Unmatched junction bases numbered 9, after V lost 3 bases and J lost 0 bases. CDR3 sequence reads: CASSWRPTGFSYEQYF. The CDR3 DNA follows: TGCGCCAGCAGCTGGCGCCCGACAGGGTTCTCCTACGAGCAGTACTTC.

CDR3 sequence (DNA): TGCGCCAGCAGTGAGTCAAGCAGGGTGAGGCGTGGGGCTTTCTTT. Its protein is CASSESSRVRRGAFF. This sequence joins TRBV10-2 and TRBJ1-1, with D possibly TRBD1 on 5 matching bases. This CDR3 is built from 15 residues. CDR1 WSHSY and CDR2 SAAADI come from the germline V gene. V was clipped by 0 bases and J by 11 bases, with 19 bases between them.

The V call is TRBV7-8, the J call TRBJ1-2; possible D gene TRBD1, 6 bases. The V gene's germline CDR1 is SGHVS and CDR2 FQNEAQ. V was pared by 1 base and J by 4 bases, with 16 bases between. The CDR3 extends over 16 amino acids. CDR3 sequence reads: CASSLGAGATPYGYTF. The CDR3, as DNA: TGTGCCAGCAGCTTAGGGGCAGGGGCGACGCCCTATGGCTACACCTTC.

A remark on this clone: The conserved closing phenylalanine or tryptophan is absent in this CDR3, likely reflecting a read error. No DNA is shown, since the ends of the CDR3 on it are uncertain; the CDR3 is the one TCRdb lists. This chain connects TRBV20-1 to TRBJ1-2; the table's D call TRBD1 went unverified against the DNA. Germline CDR1 and CDR2: DFQATT and SNEGSKA (reference sequence). The CDR3 numbers 11 amino acids, ends counted. CDR3 residues: CSARGPGQGRS.